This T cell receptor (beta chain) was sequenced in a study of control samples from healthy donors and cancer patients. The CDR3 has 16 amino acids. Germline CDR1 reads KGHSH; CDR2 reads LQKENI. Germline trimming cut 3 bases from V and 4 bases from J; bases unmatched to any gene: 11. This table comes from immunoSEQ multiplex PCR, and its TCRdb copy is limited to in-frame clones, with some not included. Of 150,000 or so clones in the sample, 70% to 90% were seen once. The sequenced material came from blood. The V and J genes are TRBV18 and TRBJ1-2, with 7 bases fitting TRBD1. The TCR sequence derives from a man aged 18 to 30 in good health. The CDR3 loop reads CASSPNRGDGAYGYTF. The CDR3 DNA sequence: TGTGCCAGCTCACCGAACAGGGGCGACGGCGCCTATGGCTACACCTTC.